The 17 T cell receptor beta chains given below trace back to one sample, sequenced in a study of long-term antiretroviral therapy in people with HIV. Version v3.0 of the immunoSEQ assay was performed at survey level. Data came from immunoSEQ multiplex PCR; TCRdb stores just in-frame clones and leaves some out. Among 6,000 to 8,500 clones, around 70% were seen once, and the ten largest hold 6% to 9%. The sample consisted of unsorted PBMCs, taken 0.1 years before starting antiretroviral therapy. Receptors were obtained from a man younger than 35 with HIV.

This chain uses TRBV19 with TRBJ2-5, with a possible D match to TRBD1 (7 bases). This CDR3 spans 14 amino acids. Per germline, CDR1 LNHDA and CDR2 SQIVND (reference sequence). Between the trimmed V and J ends, which lost 5 bases and 3 bases, there was a span of 13 bases. The CDR3 is CASSVQGGKETQYF. Here the CDR3 DNA reads TGTGCCAGTAGTGTCCAGGGGGGAAAAGAGACCCAGTACTTC.

V gene TRBV19 combines with J gene TRBJ1-1; unclear D gene. The CDR3 loop spans 11 amino acids. V was clipped by 5 bases and J by 2 bases, with 3 bases between them. CDR1 and CDR2 from the germline V gene are LNHDA and SQIVND (reference sequence). CDR3 nucleotides: TGTGCCAGTAGTCATAACACTGAAGCTTTCTTT. Translation gives CASSHNTEAFF.

V is TRBV6-1 and J is TRBJ2-5; TRBD1 agrees at 10 bases. This CDR3 is 15 amino acids long. Germline CDR1 is MNHNS and CDR2 is SASEGT. Trimming took 1 base from V and 4 from J; bases not matched to a gene: 3. The CDR3 nucleotides are TGTGCCAGCAGTGAAGGGGACAGGGGTGGAGAGACCCAGTACTTC. Protein: CASSEGDRGGETQYF.

This clone is labeled as large. This chain uses TRBV6-1 with TRBJ1-5; D perhaps matches TRBD1 (5 bases). V was shortened by 1 base and J by 11 bases, with 15 bases between the two germline ends. Germline lookup yields CDR1 MNHNS and CDR2 SASEGT. This CDR3 region has 14 residues. The CDR3 DNA is TGTGCCAGCAGTGAAGATGGGACTCCCCAGGCCCAGCATTTT. This sequence encodes CASSEDGTPQAQHF.

This sequence joins TRBV9 and TRBJ1-2, with D unresolved. Germline assignment: CDR1 SGDLS and CDR2 YYNGEE. The CDR3 contains 18 residues. Trimming cost V 4 bases and J 1 base, with 23 bases left between them. CDR3: CASSPHSAFLDHNYGYTF. CDR3 bases: TGTGCCAGCAGCCCCCACAGCGCGTTTCTAGACCATAACTATGGCTACACCTTC.

This rearrangement joins TRBV6-6 to TRBJ1-1; D uncertain. The V end was cut by 5 bases, the J end by 1 base, with 11 bases between. Germline CDR1 is MNHNY and CDR2 is SVGAGI (reference sequence). This CDR3 has 14 amino acids. DNA of the CDR3: TGTGCCAGCAGTCAAGACGGTTCGAACACTGAAGCTTTCTTT. Its translation is CASSQDGSNTEAFF.

The chain joins TRBV2 to TRBJ2-1; D unclear. Per the germline V gene, CDR1 is SNHLY and CDR2 is FYNNEI. V lost 7 bases, J lost 0 bases, and 4 bases lay in between. The CDR3 runs 12 residues. The CDR3 region is CASKSSYNEQFF. The CDR3 DNA reads TGTGCCAGCAAGAGCTCCTACAATGAGCAGTTCTTC.

V usage is TRBV5-1 and J usage is TRBJ2-1; TRBD2 might be the D (5 bases). The CDR3 consists of 15 residues. The V gene's germline CDR1 is SGHRS and CDR2 YFSETQ. Trimming took 0 bases from V and 0 from J, leaving 7 bases between them. This chain's CDR3 is CASSLAGSSYNEQFF. The CDR3 coding sequence is TGCGCCAGCAGCTTGGCGGGGAGCTCCTACAATGAGCAGTTCTTC.

This chain uses TRBV13 with TRBJ1-3, with D hard to call. Trimming shortened V by 3 bases and J by 2 bases, and 8 bases separated the two germline ends. Per the germline V gene, CDR1 is PRHDT and CDR2 is FYEKMQ (reference sequence). This CDR3 region has 14 residues. CDR3 in DNA: TGTGCCAGCAGCTTTGCCGGGGCTGGAAACACCATATATTTT. This translates into CASSFAGAGNTIYF.

This rearrangement joins TRBV2 to TRBJ2-1; D call uncertain. Trimming shortened V by 2 bases and J by 6 bases, and 8 bases separated the two germline ends. Germline V gene sequence: CDR1 SNHLY, CDR2 FYNNEI. The CDR3 covers 13 residues. The CDR3 region is CASSERAPNEQFF. The DNA of the CDR3 is TGTGCCAGCAGTGAACGGGCCCCCAATGAGCAGTTCTTC.

The V call is TRBV6-1, the J call TRBJ2-6; the D is unclear. The CDR3 is made up of 15 amino acids. Trimming stripped 2 bases from V and 4 bases from J, with 9 bases between. From germline, CDR1 is MNHNS and CDR2 SASEGT. CDR3 in DNA: TGTGCCAGCAGTGAAAAGGGAACCGGGGCCAACGTCCTGACTTTC. It encodes CASSEKGTGANVLTF.

This clone was detected once. In DNA form, the CDR3 reads TGTGCCAGCAGCTTGGGAAACGCGATGAACACTGAAGCTTTCTTT. It codes for CASSLGNAMNTEAFF. This chain links TRBV11-2 with TRBJ1-1; D is uncertain. Germline CDR1 reads SGHAT; CDR2 reads FQNNGV. V lost 3 bases and J lost 0, with 11 bases in between. This CDR3 comprises 15 residues.

In this sample, this clone turned up a few times. The chain couples TRBV27 to TRBJ2-7; D might be TRBD1 (6 bases). CDR1 MNHEY and CDR2 SMNVEV come from the germline V gene (reference sequence). This CDR3 has 11 amino acids. Trimming took off 6 bases at V and 7 bases at J, with 10 bases between the two ends. The CDR3 is CASRTRGEQYF. In nucleotides, the CDR3 is TGTGCCAGCAGGACAAGGGGGGAGCAGTACTTC.

The V call is TRBV6-1, the J call TRBJ1-5, with D possibly being TRBD1 (6 bases). Germline assignment: CDR1 MNHNS and CDR2 SASEGT. This CDR3 is 17 amino acids long. The germline V and J ends were trimmed by 3 bases and 5 bases, with 20 bases remaining between them. In nucleotides, the CDR3 is TGTGCCAGCAGTGATACGAGACAGGAACTAAGGGATCAGCCCCAGCATTTT. This codes for CASSDTRQELRDQPQHF.

The chain links TRBV6-5 to TRBJ2-2; 11 bases fit TRBD2. There are 15 residues in the CDR3. The V and J ends lost 8 bases and 4 bases, in that order; junction bases with no gene match: 6. CDR1 is MNHEY, CDR2 SVGAGI, per germline. The CDR3 loop is CASLAGLAGTGELFF. CDR3 DNA: TGTGCCAGCCTCGCAGGACTAGCGGGCACCGGGGAGCTGTTTTTT.

The rearrangement uses TRBV15 and TRBJ2-2; TRBD2 might be the D (5 bases). Trimming took off 3 bases at V and 4 bases at J, with 15 bases between the two ends. Germline V lookup: CDR1 LNHNV, CDR2 YYDKDF (reference sequence). The CDR3 is 16 residues long. The CDR3 nucleotides read TGTGCCACCAGCAGGGGCTCTCTGGGGAGCACCGGGGAGCTGTTTTTT. Its translation is CATSRGSLGSTGELFF.

The V call is TRBV4-1, the J call TRBJ1-1; D is undetermined. Germline V gene data show CDR1 as MGHRA and CDR2 as YSYEKL. V was clipped by 1 base and J by 5 bases, with 8 bases between them. This CDR3 is 13 amino acids long. CDR3 loop: CASSQVGGTEAFF. The CDR3 bases are TGCGCCAGCAGCCAAGTAGGAGGAACTGAAGCTTTCTTT.